This T cell receptor beta chain was identified in a study of control samples from healthy donors and cancer patients. CDR3 length equals 14 residues. With 6 bases clipped from V and 6 bases from J, the junction kept 8 bases outside the gene matches. Only in-frame clones appear in the TCRdb table, and some are missing; sequencing was by immunoSEQ multiplex PCR. The repertoire holds tens of thousands of clones, with approximately 90% as singletons. This clonotype originated in a woman in her sixties with head and neck cancer. Sequencing was performed on PBMCs. J is TRBJ2-3 and V is TRBV23-1, with 8 bases lining up with TRBD2. TRBV23-1 is an ORF, and what it does is uncertain. CDR3 nucleotide sequence: TGCGCCAGCAGACCCGGGGGGGTAGGGGATACGCAGTATTTT. This encodes CASRPGGVGDTQYF.